The T cell receptor beta chain described here comes from a study of shared clonotypes between healthy human individuals. Some clones are missing from TCRdb's copy, which holds only in-frame ones; the method was immunoSEQ multiplex PCR. Of about 340,000 clones listed, around 67% were seen once; the top ten hold 8.5% to 12%. As concerns this clone: Other DNA sequences from this sample encode an identical CDR3 as well.

The TCR sequence derives from a man aged 30-40 years in good health. The specimen was memory CD4+ T cells sorted from blood. Subset described: CD45RA-negative fraction.

CDR3 protein: CASSPSGTPTGTGELFF. DNA of the CDR3: TGTGCCAGCTCACCAAGCGGGACGCCGACCGGGACCGGGGAGCTGTTTTTT. This chain joins TRBV18 and TRBJ2-2; 7 bases agree with TRBD2. The trim removed 2 bases at V and 5 bases at J, leaving 11 bases unmatched. The CDR3 totals 17 residues. CDR1 is KGHSH, CDR2 LQKENI, per germline.